This T cell receptor beta chain was observed in a study of blood T cell repertoires in COVID-19. Germline-derived CDR1 and CDR2 are MNHNY and SVGAGI (reference sequence). This CDR3 comprises 16 residues. Trimming removed 0 bases at V and 6 bases at J, with 14 bases between. Some clones are missing from TCRdb's copy, which holds only in-frame ones; the method was immunoSEQ multiplex PCR. The sample lists approximately 150,000 clones, more than 75% occurring once. The receptor comes from a man aged 50 to 59 who had recovered from COVID-19. Sequencing input: peripheral blood. This chain uses TRBV6-6 with TRBJ1-4; D remains ambiguous. CDR3 loop: CASSYSLEGSDEKLFF. For the CDR3, the DNA is TGTGCCAGCAGTTACTCGCTGGAGGGCTCGGATGAAAAACTGTTTTTT.